This T cell receptor beta chain was identified in a study of CD8+ T cells in alopecia areata. Study-wide background: In an open-label trial, patients got 5 to 10 mg tofacitinib twice daily. Dosing with tofacitinib proceeded for 6 to 18 months, followed by 6 months off drug.

A single count supports this clone. The antigen remains unidentified. Study-level results: Across lesional scalp, and particularly alopecia totalis/universalis, clonality surpassed that of normal scalp.

RNA, once extracted, was reverse transcribed into cDNA for use as the sequencing template. Using immunoSEQ multiplex PCR, the repertoire was profiled, and TCRdb retains in-frame clones only, with some absent. The sample consists of some 130,000 clones, 49% of them appearing once. The study team obtained lesional scalp punch biopsies and peripheral blood from alopecia areata patients. The CDR3 loop spans 13 amino acids. V was pared by 4 bases and J by 6 bases, with 5 bases of the junction left unmatched. Looked up from germline, CDR1 is SGHRS and CDR2 is YFSETQ. This TCR derives from a human donor with alopecia areata. Specimen: CD8+ T cells sorted from blood, collected at week 0. The V gene is TRBV5-1, the J gene TRBJ1-2; TRBD1 agrees at 8 bases. The CDR3, as DNA: TGCGCCAGCAGCATTGACAGGGGCGATGGCTACACCTTC. Amino acid sequence: CASSIDRGDGYTF.